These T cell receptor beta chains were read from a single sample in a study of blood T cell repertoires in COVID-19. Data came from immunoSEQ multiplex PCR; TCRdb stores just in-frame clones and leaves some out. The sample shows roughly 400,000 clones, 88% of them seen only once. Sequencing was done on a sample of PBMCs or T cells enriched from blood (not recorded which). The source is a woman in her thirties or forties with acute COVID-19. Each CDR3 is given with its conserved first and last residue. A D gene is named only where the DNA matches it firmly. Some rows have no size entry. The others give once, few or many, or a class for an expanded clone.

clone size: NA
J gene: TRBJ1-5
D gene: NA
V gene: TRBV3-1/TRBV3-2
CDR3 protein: CASSQDRNQPQHF
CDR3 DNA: TGTGCCAGCAGCCAAGACAGGAATCAGCCCCAGCATTTT

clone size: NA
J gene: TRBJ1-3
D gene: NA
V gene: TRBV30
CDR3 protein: CAWSVSLGNTIYF
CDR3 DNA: TGTGCCTGGAGTGTATCTCTGGGAAACACCATATATTTT

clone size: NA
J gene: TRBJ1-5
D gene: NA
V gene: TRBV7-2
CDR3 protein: CASSPDSPSRRPQHF
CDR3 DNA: TGTGCCAGCAGTCCGGACAGTCCCTCTCGTCGGCCCCAGCATTTT

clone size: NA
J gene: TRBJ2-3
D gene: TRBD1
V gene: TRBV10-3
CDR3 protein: CAIRGGTGLDTQYF
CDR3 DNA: TGTGCCATCAGAGGCGGGACAGGGTTAGATACGCAGTATTTT

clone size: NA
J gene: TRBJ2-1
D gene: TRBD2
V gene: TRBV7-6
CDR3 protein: CASSPKSAGGPYNEQFF
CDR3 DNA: TGTGCCAGCAGCCCAAAGTCCGCGGGGGGACCGTACAATGAGCAGTTCTTC

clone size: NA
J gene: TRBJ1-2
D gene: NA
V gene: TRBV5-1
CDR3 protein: CASSLGQDLFF
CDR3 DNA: TGCGCCAGCAGCTTGGGACAGGATTTGTTCTTC

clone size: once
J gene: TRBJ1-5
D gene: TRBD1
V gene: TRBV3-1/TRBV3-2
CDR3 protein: CASSPRTGAQPQHF
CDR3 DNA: TGTGCCAGCAGCCCCCGGACAGGGGCTCAGCCCCAGCATTTT

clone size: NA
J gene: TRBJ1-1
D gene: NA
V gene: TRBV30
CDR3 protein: CAWRYMNTEAFF
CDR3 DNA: TGTGCCTGGAGGTACATGAACACTGAAGCTTTCTTT

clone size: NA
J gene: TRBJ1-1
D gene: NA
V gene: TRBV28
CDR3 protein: CASSLSGQEAFF
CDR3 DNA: TGTGCCAGCAGTTTATCAGGACAGGAAGCTTTCTTT

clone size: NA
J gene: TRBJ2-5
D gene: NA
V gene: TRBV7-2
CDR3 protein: CASSLTAAGTLHETQYF
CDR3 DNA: TGTGCCAGCAGCTTAACCGCGGCGGGCACCTTACACGAGACCCAGTACTTC

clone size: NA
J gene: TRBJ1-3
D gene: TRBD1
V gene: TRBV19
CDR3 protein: CASSYARTGSSGNTIYF
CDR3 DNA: TGTGCCAGTAGTTATGCCCGGACAGGGAGCTCTGGAAACACCATATATTTT

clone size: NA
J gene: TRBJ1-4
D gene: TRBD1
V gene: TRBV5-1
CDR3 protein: CASSRGTGEGGLFF
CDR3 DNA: TGCGCCAGCAGCCGGGGGACAGGGGAAGGAGGTCTGTTTTTT

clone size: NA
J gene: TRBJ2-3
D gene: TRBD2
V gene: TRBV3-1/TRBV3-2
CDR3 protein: CASSRGLAAGDTQYF
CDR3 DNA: TGTGCCAGCAGCCGTGGACTAGCGGCGGGGGATACGCAGTATTTT

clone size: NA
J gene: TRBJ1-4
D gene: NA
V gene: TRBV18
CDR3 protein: CASSPARGEEKLFF
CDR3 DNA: TGTGCCAGCTCACCAGCCCGGGGGGAGGAAAAACTGTTTTTT

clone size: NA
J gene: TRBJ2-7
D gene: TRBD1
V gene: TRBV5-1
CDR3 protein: CASSLGTGITYEQYF
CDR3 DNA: TGCGCCAGCAGCTTGGGGACAGGGATCACCTACGAGCAGTACTTC

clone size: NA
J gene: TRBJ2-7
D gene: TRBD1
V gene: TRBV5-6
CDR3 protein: CASSFRVQGAAQYF
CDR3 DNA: TGTGCCAGCAGCTTTAGGGTCCAGGGGGCGGCGCAGTACTTC

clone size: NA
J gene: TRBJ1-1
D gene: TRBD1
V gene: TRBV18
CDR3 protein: CASSQDRGGAFF
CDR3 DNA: TGTGCCAGCTCACAGGACAGGGGGGGTGCTTTCTTT

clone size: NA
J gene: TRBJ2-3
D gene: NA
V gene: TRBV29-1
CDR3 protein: CSVPGPPADTQYF
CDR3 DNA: TGCAGCGTTCCAGGGCCACCGGCAGATACGCAGTATTTT

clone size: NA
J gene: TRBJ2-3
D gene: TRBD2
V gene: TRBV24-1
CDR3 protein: CATSVGGGASDTQYF
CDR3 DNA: TGTGCCACCAGTGTTGGCGGGGGGGCTTCAGATACGCAGTATTTT

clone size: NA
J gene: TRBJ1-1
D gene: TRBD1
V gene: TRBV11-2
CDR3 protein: CASSSTGKNTEAFF
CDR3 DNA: TGTGCCAGCAGCTCGACAGGGAAGAACACTGAAGCTTTCTTT

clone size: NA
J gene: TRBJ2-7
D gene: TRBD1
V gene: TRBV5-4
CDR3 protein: CASSSRTGSPYEQYF
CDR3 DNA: TGTGCCAGCAGCTCCCGGACAGGCTCTCCCTACGAGCAGTACTTC

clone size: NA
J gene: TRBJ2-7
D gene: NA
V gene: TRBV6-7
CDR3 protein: CASSHGDKGEGEQYF
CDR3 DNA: TGTGCCAGCAGTCATGGGGACAAGGGCGAGGGCGAGCAGTACTTC

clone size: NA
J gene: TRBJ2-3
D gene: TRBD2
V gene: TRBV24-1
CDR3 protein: CATSDRTSHRTDTQYF
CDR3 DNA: TGTGCCACCAGTGATCGGACTAGCCATCGCACAGATACGCAGTATTTT

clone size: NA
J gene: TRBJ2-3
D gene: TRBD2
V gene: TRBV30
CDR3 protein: CAWSTSGVSDTQYF
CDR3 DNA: TGTGCCTGGAGTACTAGCGGAGTATCAGATACGCAGTATTTT

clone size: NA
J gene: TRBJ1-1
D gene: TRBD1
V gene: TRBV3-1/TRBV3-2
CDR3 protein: CASSQDVVRGLNTEAFF
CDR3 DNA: TGTGCCAGCAGCCAAGATGTAGTAAGGGGGCTGAACACTGAAGCTTTCTTT

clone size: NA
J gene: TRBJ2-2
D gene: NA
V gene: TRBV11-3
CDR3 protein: CASSPRGTGELFF
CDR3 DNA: TGTGCCAGCAGCCCCAGGGGCACCGGGGAGCTGTTTTTT

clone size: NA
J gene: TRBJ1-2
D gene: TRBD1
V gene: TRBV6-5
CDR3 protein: CASRTPTGKSYTF
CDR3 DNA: TGTGCCAGCAGAACCCCGACAGGGAAAAGCTACACCTTC

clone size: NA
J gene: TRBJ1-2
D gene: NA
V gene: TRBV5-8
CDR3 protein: CASSSQGYGYTF
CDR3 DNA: TGTGCCAGCAGCTCACAGGGTTATGGCTACACCTTC

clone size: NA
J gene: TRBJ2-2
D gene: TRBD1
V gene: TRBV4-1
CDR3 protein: CASSQDTRDRLTGELFF
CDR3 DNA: TGCGCCAGCAGCCAGGATACCCGGGACAGACTCACCGGGGAGCTGTTTTTT

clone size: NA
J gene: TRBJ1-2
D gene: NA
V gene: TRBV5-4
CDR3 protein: CASSVDSYGYTF
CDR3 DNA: TGTGCCAGCAGCGTCGACAGCTATGGCTACACCTTC

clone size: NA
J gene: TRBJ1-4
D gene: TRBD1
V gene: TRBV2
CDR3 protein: CASTRDRLPEKLFF
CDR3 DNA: TGTGCCAGCACCCGGGACAGGCTTCCGGAAAAACTGTTTTTT

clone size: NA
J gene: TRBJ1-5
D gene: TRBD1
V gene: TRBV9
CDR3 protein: CASSAGQRNQPQHF
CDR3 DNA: TGTGCCAGCAGCGCGGGACAGAGAAATCAGCCCCAGCATTTT

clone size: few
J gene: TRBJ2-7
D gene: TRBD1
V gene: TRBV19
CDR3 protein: CASSPMDRVQAEQYF
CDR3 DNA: TGTGCCAGTAGTCCAATGGACAGGGTTCAGGCCGAGCAGTACTTC

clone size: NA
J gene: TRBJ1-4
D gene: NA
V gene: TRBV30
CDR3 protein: CAWTRQSNEKLFF
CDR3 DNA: TGTGCCTGGACCAGGCAGAGTAATGAAAAACTGTTTTTT

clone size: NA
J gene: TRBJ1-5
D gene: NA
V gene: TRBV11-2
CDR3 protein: CASSFEGSNQPQHF
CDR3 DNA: TGTGCCAGCAGCTTTGAGGGTAGCAATCAGCCCCAGCATTTT

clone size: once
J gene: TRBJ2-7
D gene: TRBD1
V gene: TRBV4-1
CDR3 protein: CASSQRWTGAYEQYF
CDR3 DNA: TGCGCCAGCAGCCAGAGATGGACAGGTGCCTACGAGCAGTACTTC

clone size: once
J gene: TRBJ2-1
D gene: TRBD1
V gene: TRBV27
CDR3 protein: CASSSPGTGGLDEQFF
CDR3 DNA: TGTGCCAGCAGTTCGCCCGGGACAGGGGGCCTCGATGAGCAGTTCTTC

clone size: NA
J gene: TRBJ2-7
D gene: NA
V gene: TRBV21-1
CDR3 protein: CASSKFDNKSYEQYF
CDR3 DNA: TGTGCCAGCAGCAAATTTGATAACAAATCCTACGAGCAGTACTTC

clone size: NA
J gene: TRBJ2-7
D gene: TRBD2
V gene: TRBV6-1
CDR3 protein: CASSEVGGEGWKQYF
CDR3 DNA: TGTGCCAGCAGTGAAGTCGGAGGGGAGGGGTGGAAGCAGTACTTC

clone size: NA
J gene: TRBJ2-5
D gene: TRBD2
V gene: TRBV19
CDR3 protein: CASSIWTSGGDTGTQYF
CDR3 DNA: TGTGCCAGTAGTATCTGGACTAGCGGGGGGGATACAGGGACCCAGTACTTC

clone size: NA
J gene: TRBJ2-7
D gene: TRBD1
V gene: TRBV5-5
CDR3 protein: CASSEHRGTSYEQYF
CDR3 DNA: TGTGCCAGCAGCGAACACAGGGGTACCTCCTACGAGCAGTACTTC

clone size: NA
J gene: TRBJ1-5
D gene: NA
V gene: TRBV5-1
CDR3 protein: CAALGRDQPQHF
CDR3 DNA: TGCGCGGCCCTGGGCAGGGATCAGCCCCAGCATTTT

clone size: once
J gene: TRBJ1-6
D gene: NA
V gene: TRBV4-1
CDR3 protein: CASSQVDSLLTPLHF
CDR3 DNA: TGCGCCAGCAGCCAAGTGGACAGTCTATTGACACCCCTCCACTTT

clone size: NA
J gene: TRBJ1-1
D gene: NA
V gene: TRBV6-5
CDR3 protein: CASSYSAGVNTEAFF
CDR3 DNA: TGTGCCAGCAGTTACTCGGCAGGGGTGAACACTGAAGCTTTCTTT

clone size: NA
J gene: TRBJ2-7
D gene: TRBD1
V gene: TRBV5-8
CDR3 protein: CASSYDRGWEQYF
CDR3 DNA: TGTGCCAGCAGCTACGACAGGGGTTGGGAGCAGTACTTC

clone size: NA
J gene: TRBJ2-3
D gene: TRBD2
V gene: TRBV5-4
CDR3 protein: CASSGGLAGGTDTQYF
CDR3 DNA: TGTGCCAGCAGCGGGGGACTAGCGGGGGGTACAGATACGCAGTATTTT

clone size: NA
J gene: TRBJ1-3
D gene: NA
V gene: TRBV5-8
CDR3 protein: CASSGLTGNTIYF
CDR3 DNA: TGTGCCAGCAGCGGGCTCACTGGAAACACCATATATTTT

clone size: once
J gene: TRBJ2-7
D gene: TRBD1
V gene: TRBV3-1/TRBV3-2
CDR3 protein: CASSHSGTGATLGQYF
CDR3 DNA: TGTGCCAGCAGCCACTCCGGGACAGGGGCAACCCTCGGGCAGTACTTC